The next 19 T cell receptor beta chains were all read from a single sample in a study of CXCR3-negative and CXCR3-positive naive CD8 T cells. Study-level results: CXCR3-positive naive cells had more hydrophobic TRB CDR3s than CXCR3-negative naive cells.

The antigens for these receptors are not known. Each TRB cDNA library was prepared by 5' RACE (with UMI labels). TCRdb re-called the 5' RACE reads; every CDR3 protein appears as one record, without DNA. The specimen's table records over 150,000 distinct CDR3 sequences. Sequenced: naive CXCR3+ CD8+ T cells from blood. Stated subset: CD45RO-CCR7+CD27+CD95- naive CD8+ T cells expressing CXCR3 (TNR3+). The receptor source for this set is a human donor in good health. Some clones in this sample may be carry-over from other donors' samples.

This chain joins TRBV29-1 and TRBJ1-2; TCRdb's D gene call, TRBD1, goes unchecked for lack of DNA. Germline CDR1 SQVTM, CDR2 ANQGSEA. The CDR3 totals 13 residues. The CDR3 loop is CSVEFAGGDGYTF.

The chain links TRBV28 to TRBJ2-1; with no DNA, the TCRdb D assignment of TRBD1 cannot be verified. In germline, CDR1 is MDHEN, CDR2 SYDVKM. This CDR3 region has 14 residues. The CDR3 region is CASSLGVTYNEQFF.

The chain joins TRBV7-9 to TRBJ1-1; the D call from TCRdb, TRBD1, cannot be confirmed without DNA. CDR3 size: 14 residues. In germline, CDR1 is SEHNR, CDR2 FQNEAQ (reference sequence). CDR3 amino acids: CASSLPGPDTEAFF. The whole variable domain, remainder taken from reference TRBV7-9 and TRBJ1-1, is DTGVSQNPRHKITKRGQNVTFRCDPISEHNRLYWYRQTLGQGPEFLTYFQNEAQLEKSRLLSDRFSAERPKGSFSTLEIQRTEQGDSAMYLCASSLPGPDTEAFFGQGTRLTVV.

The chain uses TRBV5-5 and TRBJ2-5; TCRdb's D call of TRBD1 is untestable without DNA. This CDR3 spans 16 amino acids. The V gene's germline CDR1 is SGHKS and CDR2 YYEKEE (reference sequence). The CDR3 protein is CASSLWVTGYQETQYF. Together with reference TRBV5-5 and TRBJ2-5, the CDR3 gives the full variable domain: DAGVTQSPTHLIKTRGQQVTLRCSPISGHKSVSWYQQVLGQGPQFIFQYYEKEERGRGNFPDRFSARQFPNYSSELNVNALLLGDSALYLCASSLWVTGYQETQYFGPGTRLLVL.

V usage is TRBV5-1 and J usage is TRBJ2-7; TCRdb names TRBD1, which stays unverified in the absence of DNA. CDR3 length: 15 amino acids. Germline V gene data show CDR1 as SGHRS and CDR2 as YFSETQ. The CDR3 loop is CASSLGWGFDDEQYF.

The chain joins TRBV7-9 to TRBJ2-5; the TRBD2 assignment by TCRdb is unverifiable without DNA. CDR1 SEHNR and CDR2 FQNEAQ come from the germline V gene (reference sequence). This CDR3 comprises 20 residues. The CDR3: CASIGDPTGTSANPQETQYF.

The CDR3 loop reads CASSTIRREQFF. V usage is TRBV2 and J usage is TRBJ2-1. The germline gives CDR1 SNHLY, CDR2 FYNNEI. The CDR3 has 12 amino acids.

This rearrangement joins TRBV28 to TRBJ2-3; the D gene TCRdb calls, TRBD1, cannot be checked with no DNA. Germline V gene data show CDR1 as MDHEN and CDR2 as SYDVKM. The CDR3 totals 15 residues. This CDR3 reads CASSLRGGHEDTQYF.

This chain joins TRBV14 and TRBJ2-3; TCRdb returns TRBD1, unconfirmable since there is no DNA. The length of the CDR3 is 16 residues. Germline loops: CDR1 SGHDN, CDR2 FVKESK. CDR3 sequence: CASSQGVLAHGDTQYF.

The chain has TRBV6-6 and TRBJ2-4; TCRdb indicates TRBD1, and absent DNA this call remains unverified. In germline, CDR1 is MNHNY, CDR2 SVGAGI (reference sequence). The CDR3 extends over 18 amino acids. The CDR3 here is CASSQHPPGVGAKNIQYF.

The chain has TRBV29-1 and TRBJ2-3; the D call from TCRdb, TRBD2, cannot be confirmed without DNA. Germline CDR1 SQVTM, CDR2 ANQGSEA. CDR3 length equals 16 residues. CDR3 in amino acids: CSVAGTSGVFTDTQYF.

The chain carries TRBV4-1 and TRBJ1-2; TCRdb selects TRBD1, and the lack of DNA leaves this call unchecked. The CDR3 totals 16 residues. Germline values: CDR1 MGHRA, CDR2 YSYEKL. The CDR3 sequence is CASSQESGQPLSGYTF.

V is TRBV5-4 and J is TRBJ2-1. The CDR3 is 12 residues long. Germline V gene sequence: CDR1 SGHNT, CDR2 YYREEE (reference sequence). CDR3 amino acids: CASSWGGNEQFF.

The J gene is TRBJ2-7, the V gene TRBV28; TCRdb's D call, TRBD1, is unchecked because there is no DNA. Germline lookup yields CDR1 MDHEN and CDR2 SYDVKM. The CDR3 consists of 13 residues. The CDR3: CASSSRLGAEQYF.

The chain combines TRBV9 with TRBJ2-3; absent DNA, TCRdb's TRBD2 call cannot be checked. Germline values: CDR1 SGDLS, CDR2 YYNGEE. This CDR3 region has 16 residues. The CDR3 loop is CASSVDSPPNRDTQYF.

This rearrangement joins TRBV19 to TRBJ1-6. CDR3 length: 11 residues. Germline V CDR1 and CDR2: LNHDA, SQIVND (reference sequence). This CDR3 is CASSAVSPLHF.

The genes are TRBV9 and TRBJ2-7; TCRdb proposes TRBD2, but this gene call is untestable without DNA. The germline V gene has CDR1 SGDLS and CDR2 YYNGEE. This CDR3 has 14 amino acids. Here the CDR3 reads CASSVEGGNYEQYF.

CDR3 protein: CASSLFAFVGTGQETQYF. V usage is TRBV12-3 or TRBV12-4 and J usage is TRBJ2-5; TCRdb returns TRBD1, unconfirmable since there is no DNA. This CDR3 is 18 amino acids long.

The chain recombines TRBV10-1 with TRBJ2-7; checking the TCRdb D call of TRBD2 is not possible without DNA. Germline V gene data show CDR1 as WNHNN and CDR2 as SYGVQD (reference sequence). CDR3 length: 13 residues. The CDR3 sequence is CASSSSGIYEQYF.